This T cell receptor (beta chain) was sequenced in a study of T cell changes during pregnancy in multiple sclerosis. V lost 3 bases and J 5 bases, leaving 15 bases between the germline ends. Germline-derived CDR1 and CDR2 are SGHNT and YENEEA. The CDR3 runs 15 residues. Profiling relied on immunoSEQ multiplex PCR, and the TCRdb table lists in-frame clones only, not all of them. The sample has about 70,000 clones, roughly 94% seen once. The V and J genes are TRBV11-3 and TRBJ2-3; TRBD1 is a possible D gene (5 bases). The sequenced sample was peripheral blood, obtained in the third trimester of pregnancy. This clonotype originated in a female donor with multiple sclerosis, enrolled in a pregnancy study. CDR3 protein: CASSFWGREGDTQYF. CDR3 DNA sequence: TGTGCCAGCAGCTTTTGGGGCAGGGAAGGAGATACGCAGTATTTT.